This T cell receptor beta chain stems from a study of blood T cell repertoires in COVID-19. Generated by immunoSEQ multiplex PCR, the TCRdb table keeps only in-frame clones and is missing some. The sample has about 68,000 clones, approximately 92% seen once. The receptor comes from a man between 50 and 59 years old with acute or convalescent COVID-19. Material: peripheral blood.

The CDR3: CASSSPGSNQPQHF. The CDR3 coding sequence is TGTGCCAGCAGTTCCCCAGGAAGCAATCAGCCCCAGCATTTT. The gene calls are TRBV27 and TRBJ1-5; D is ambiguous. This CDR3 is 14 amino acids long. The germline CDR1 and CDR2 sequences are MNHEY and SMNVEV (reference sequence). Trimming removed 4 bases at V and 1 base at J, with 8 bases between.